These T cell receptor beta chains were read from a single sample in a study of cytomegalovirus exposure and HLA in healthy donors. Profiled with immunoSEQ multiplex PCR; TCRdb holds only in-frame clones, not every one. The sample contains 330,000 or so clones, 70% to 90% of which appear only once. Sequenced: PBMCs. The origin of the receptors is a woman aged 18-29 years in good health and CMV-seronegative. Each CDR3 is given with its conserved first and last residue. Fields, in order: D gene, V gene, clone size, J gene, CDR3 DNA, CDR3 protein. A D gene is named only where the DNA matches it firmly. Expanded clones are given a class, and other clones once, few, many or no size at all.

D: .
V: TRBV28
size: .
J: TRBJ1-3
DNA: TGTGCCAGCAGTTTACAGGACTCTGGAAACACCATATATTTT
CDR3: CASSLQDSGNTIYF

D: .
V: TRBV6-1
size: .
J: TRBJ1-2
DNA: TGTGCCAGCAGTGAAGCCGGACAACAGGGTTCCTATGGCTACACCTTC
CDR3: CASSEAGQQGSYGYTF

D: TRBD2
V: TRBV18
size: .
J: TRBJ2-7
DNA: TGTGCCAGCTCACCAGGGACTAGTCCCGAGCAGTACTTC
CDR3: CASSPGTSPEQYF

D: TRBD1
V: TRBV7-8
size: .
J: TRBJ1-2
DNA: TGTGCCAGCAGCCCTACATCAGGGACAGCTAACTATGGCTACACCTTC
CDR3: CASSPTSGTANYGYTF

D: .
V: TRBV27
size: .
J: TRBJ2-2
DNA: TGTGCCAGCAGTATCGAACTAGGGAACACCGGGGAGCTGTTTTTT
CDR3: CASSIELGNTGELFF

D: .
V: TRBV6-5
size: .
J: TRBJ1-5
DNA: TGTGCCAGCAGTTACGGGGGGAGTCAGCCCCAGCATTTT
CDR3: CASSYGGSQPQHF

D: TRBD2
V: TRBV2
size: .
J: TRBJ2-1
DNA: TGTGCCAGCAGGGATACTAGCGCCTCCTACAATGAGCAGTTCTTC
CDR3: CASRDTSASYNEQFF

D: TRBD2
V: TRBV5-1
size: once
J: TRBJ2-1
DNA: TGCGCCAGCAGCTTGTCGCGGGAGGACAATGAGCAGTTCTTC
CDR3: CASSLSREDNEQFF

D: .
V: TRBV14
size: .
J: TRBJ1-1
DNA: TGTGCCAGCAGCTTTCAGGGAGGCCCTGGAGCTTTCTTT
CDR3: CASSFQGGPGAFF

D: TRBD1
V: TRBV29-1
size: once
J: TRBJ1-1
DNA: TGCAGCTGCGGGCGACAGGGTGACACTGAAGCTTTCTTT
CDR3: CSCGRQGDTEAFF

D: TRBD1
V: TRBV2
size: .
J: TRBJ2-2
DNA: TGTGCCAGCAGCCGGACAGGGTCTCCCGGGGAGCTGTTTTTT
CDR3: CASSRTGSPGELFF

D: .
V: TRBV7-2
size: .
J: TRBJ1-1
DNA: TGTGCCAGCAGCACGGGGACACCGATGAACACTGAAGCTTTCTTT
CDR3: CASSTGTPMNTEAFF

D: .
V: TRBV7-2
size: .
J: TRBJ1-2
DNA: TGTGCCAGCAGCCAGGCAGGTTACCACTATGGCTACACCTTC
CDR3: CASSQAGYHYGYTF

D: .
V: TRBV6-5
size: few
J: TRBJ1-2
DNA: TGTGCCAGCAGTTACTCATTAAAGGGGAACTATGGCTACACCTTC
CDR3: CASSYSLKGNYGYTF

D: TRBD1
V: TRBV11-2
size: .
J: TRBJ1-2
DNA: TGTGCCAGCAGCTTTTTACGGGACAGGGGCGACTATGGCTACACCTTC
CDR3: CASSFLRDRGDYGYTF

D: .
V: TRBV5-1
size: .
J: TRBJ2-6
DNA: TGCGCCAGCAACGCACTGCCTGACTCTGGGGCCAACGTCCTGACTTTC
CDR3: CASNALPDSGANVLTF

D: .
V: TRBV7-9
size: .
J: TRBJ2-5
DNA: TGTGCCAGCGCACCAGTCTTGGGGCTAGCGGAGACCCAGTACTTC
CDR3: CASAPVLGLAETQYF

D: .
V: TRBV11-2
size: few
J: TRBJ2-5
DNA: TGTGCCAGCAGCTTAGATCTGGAGACCCAGTACTTC
CDR3: CASSLDLETQYF

D: .
V: TRBV28
size: .
J: TRBJ2-7
DNA: TGTGCCAGCAGTTTATACAGCCTGAACTCCTACGAGCAGTACTTC
CDR3: CASSLYSLNSYEQYF

D: .
V: TRBV19
size: .
J: TRBJ1-5
DNA: TGTGCCAGTAAGGAGCACGCTCCCAATCAGCCCCAGCATTTT
CDR3: CASKEHAPNQPQHF

D: .
V: TRBV6-5
size: .
J: TRBJ2-7
DNA: TGTGCCAGCAGATACAGGGAGTCGGAAAGCGAGCAGTACTTC
CDR3: CASRYRESESEQYF

D: .
V: TRBV6-1
size: few
J: TRBJ1-5
DNA: TGTGCCAGCAGTGAAGGGTCAGGGGAGGGTCAGCCCCAGCATTTT
CDR3: CASSEGSGEGQPQHF

D: .
V: TRBV11-2
size: once
J: TRBJ1-1
DNA: TGTGCCAGCAGCGCGTGGGGGGATGAAGCTTTCTTT
CDR3: CASSAWGDEAFF

D: .
V: TRBV21-1
size: .
J: TRBJ2-7
DNA: TGTGCCAGCAGCAAAGGCCTGACAGAAGCCTACGAGCAGTACTTC
CDR3: CASSKGLTEAYEQYF

D: .
V: TRBV7-2
size: .
J: TRBJ2-3
DNA: TGTGCCAGCAGCCAGGAGGCCGATACGCAGTATTTT
CDR3: CASSQEADTQYF

D: .
V: TRBV18
size: few
J: TRBJ1-2
DNA: TGTGCCAGCTCCCCGGGGCGGGAGGTCGGCTACACCTTC
CDR3: CASSPGREVGYTF

D: .
V: TRBV10-1
size: .
J: TRBJ2-1
DNA: TGCGCCAGCAAACTCGACCTTGAGGATGAGCAGTTCTTC
CDR3: CASKLDLEDEQFF

D: .
V: TRBV18
size: .
J: TRBJ2-7
DNA: TGTGCCAGCTCACCACCGAGCCCTGCCTCCGAGCAGTACTTC
CDR3: CASSPPSPASEQYF

D: TRBD1
V: TRBV6-5
size: .
J: TRBJ2-7
DNA: TGTGCCAGCAGCCATGGACAGGGTACCTACGAGCAGTACTTC
CDR3: CASSHGQGTYEQYF

D: .
V: TRBV5-5
size: .
J: TRBJ1-1
DNA: TGTGCCAGCAGCGCGGCGCCAGCCAGTGAAGCTTTCTTT
CDR3: CASSAAPASEAFF